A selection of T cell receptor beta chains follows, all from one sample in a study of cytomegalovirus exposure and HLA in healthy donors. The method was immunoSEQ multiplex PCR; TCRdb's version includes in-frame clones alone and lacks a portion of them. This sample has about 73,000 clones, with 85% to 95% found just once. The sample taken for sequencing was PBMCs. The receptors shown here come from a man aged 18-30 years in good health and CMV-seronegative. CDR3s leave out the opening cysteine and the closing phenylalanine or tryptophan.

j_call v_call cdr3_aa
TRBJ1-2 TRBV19 ATSIPTYYGYT
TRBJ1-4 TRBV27 ASSLGGVNEKLF
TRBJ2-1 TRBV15 ATSRGSSSYNEQF
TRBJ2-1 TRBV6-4 ASSERPGDEQF
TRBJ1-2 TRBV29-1 SVDGGSGYT
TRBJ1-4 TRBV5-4 ASSLGQVNEKLF
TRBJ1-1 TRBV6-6 ASSRTERDGEAF
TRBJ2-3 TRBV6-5 ASSPLGTGTQY
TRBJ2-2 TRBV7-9 ASSFQGAAGELF
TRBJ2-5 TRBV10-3 AISTGVHSGGATETQY
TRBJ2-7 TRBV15 ATSRERVGYEQY
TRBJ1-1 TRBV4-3 ASSHIGHINTEAF
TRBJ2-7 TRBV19 ASSIGLAGYEQY
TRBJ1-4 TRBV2 ASSGDSGGLGLF
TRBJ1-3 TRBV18 ASSPAGASGNTIY
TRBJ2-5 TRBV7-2 ASSSSGKGETQY
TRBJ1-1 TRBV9 ASSVDDRVMNTEAF
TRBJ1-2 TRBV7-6 ASSLTLGTGPSGNYGYT
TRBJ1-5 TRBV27 ASSPDRATQPQH
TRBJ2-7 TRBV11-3 ASSFAGSDYEQY
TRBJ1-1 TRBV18 ASSPPPGEAF